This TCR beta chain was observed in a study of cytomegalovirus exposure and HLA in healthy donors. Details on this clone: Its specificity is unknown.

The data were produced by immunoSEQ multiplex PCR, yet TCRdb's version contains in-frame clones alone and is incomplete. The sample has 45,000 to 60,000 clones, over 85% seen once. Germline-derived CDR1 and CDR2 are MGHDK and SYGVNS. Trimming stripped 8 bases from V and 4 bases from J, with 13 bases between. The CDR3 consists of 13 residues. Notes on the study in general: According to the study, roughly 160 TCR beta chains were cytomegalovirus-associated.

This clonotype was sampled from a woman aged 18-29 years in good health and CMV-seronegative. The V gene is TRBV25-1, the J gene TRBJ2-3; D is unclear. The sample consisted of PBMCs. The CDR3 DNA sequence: TGTGCCAGCGGTCTTAGCCCGGCAGATACGCAGTATTTT. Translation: CASGLSPADTQYF. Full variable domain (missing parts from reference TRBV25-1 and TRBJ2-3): EADIYQTPRYLVIGTGKKITLECSQTMGHDKMYWYQQDPGMELHLIHYSYGVNSTEKGDLSSESTVSRIRTEHFPLTLESARPSHTSQYLCASGLSPADTQYFGPGTRLTVL.